Below are 19 T cell receptor beta chains sequenced from a single sample in a study of shared clonotypes between healthy human individuals. Assay used: immunoSEQ multiplex PCR; TCRdb lists only in-frame clones, some missing. The sample yields around 510,000 clones, about 80% seen once. Material: PBMCs. The receptors shown here come from a woman aged 40 to 50 in good health. Some clones in this sample may be carry-over from other donors' samples.

The CDR3 nucleotides are TGTGCCAGCAGCTTGCAGGAGGCTGGTTATTCACCCCTCCACTTT. Translated, it gives CASSLQEAGYSPLHF. The rearrangement joins TRBV5-8 to TRBJ1-6, with D hard to call. Trimming removed 1 base at V and 8 bases at J, with 13 bases between. The CDR3 runs 15 residues. Per germline, CDR1 SGHTS and CDR2 YDEGEE.

This sequence joins TRBV19 and TRBJ2-1; no clear D. Trimming took 4 bases from V and 8 from J, leaving 18 bases between them. The CDR3 has 15 residues. The germline V gene has CDR1 LNHDA and CDR2 SQIVND (reference sequence). The CDR3 here is CASSTQRTGGYEQFF. CDR3 DNA sequence: TGTGCCAGTAGTACCCAGAGAACCGGTGGTTATGAGCAGTTCTTC.

The chain carries TRBV7-6 and TRBJ2-1, with D possibly TRBD2 on 5 matching bases. The CDR3 spans 18 residues. Germline V gene sequence: CDR1 SGHVS, CDR2 FNYEAQ. Trimming pared 1 base from V and 4 bases from J, leaving 20 bases between. CDR3 region: CASSLGAGLSSRYNEQFF. CDR3 bases: TGTGCCAGCAGCTTAGGGGCAGGACTGTCTTCCAGGTACAATGAGCAGTTCTTC.

To note about this clone: Other nucleotide sequences from this sample produce the same CDR3. This CDR3 reads CASSPGYQETQYF. As DNA, the CDR3 is TGTGCCAGCTCCCCGGGATACCAAGAGACCCAGTACTTC. This chain uses TRBV18 with TRBJ2-5; D is possibly TRBD2 (5 bases). CDR3 length: 13 amino acids. Germline V lookup: CDR1 KGHSH, CDR2 LQKENI. V gave up 6 bases and J gave up 0 bases, with 8 bases separating them.

This clone showed up just a few times. The chain couples TRBV7-9 to TRBJ1-2; D gene uncertain. CDR1 SEHNR and CDR2 FQNEAQ come from the germline V gene (reference sequence). The germline V and J ends were trimmed by 8 bases and 2 bases, with 6 bases remaining between them. The CDR3 is made up of 11 amino acids. The CDR3 coding sequence is TGTGCCAGCGGCGGAAACTATGGCTACACCTTC. Encoded protein: CASGGNYGYTF.

The chain links TRBV5-1 to TRBJ2-2, with D uncertain. CDR1 is SGHRS and CDR2 is YFSETQ in the germline V gene. V was clipped by 0 bases and J by 0 bases, with 3 bases between them. CDR3 length: 14 amino acids. This CDR3 is CASSLVPNTGELFF. The CDR3 coding sequence is TGCGCCAGCAGCTTGGTGCCGAACACCGGGGAGCTGTTTTTT.

This clone has more than one count but fewer than ten. This chain links TRBV30 with TRBJ2-7, with D possibly matching TRBD2 (5 bases). Germline V gene data show CDR1 as GTSNPN and CDR2 as SVGIG (reference sequence). The CDR3 has 14 amino acids. Trimming took 2 bases from V and 5 from J, leaving 16 bases between them. This chain's CDR3 is CAWSRGLEGNEQYF. CDR3 nucleotide sequence: TGTGCCTGGAGTAGAGGGTTAGAAGGGAACGAGCAGTACTTC.

The chain couples TRBV5-1 to TRBJ2-3; TRBD1 matches 7 bases. Germline V gene sequence: CDR1 SGHRS, CDR2 YFSETQ. Trimming removed 5 bases from V and 2 bases from J; junction bases left unmatched: 8. The CDR3 covers 15 residues. In nucleotides, the CDR3 is TGCGCCAGCAGGGGGACAGCTCATTCCACAGATACGCAGTATTTT. Amino acid sequence: CASRGTAHSTDTQYF.

This clone turned up a few times. The chain carries TRBV9 and TRBJ2-4, with TRBD2 as a possible D gene (5 bases). The V end was cut by 0 bases, the J end by 11 bases, with 15 bases between. Germline assignment: CDR1 SGDLS and CDR2 YYNGEE. The CDR3 runs to 14 residues. CDR3 amino acids: CASSVGGSGSVQYF. As DNA, the CDR3 is TGTGCCAGCAGCGTAGGAGGGTCGGGGAGCGTTCAGTACTTC. Combining the CDR3 with reference TRBV9 and TRBJ2-4 gives the whole variable domain DSGVTQTPKHLITATGQRVTLRCSPRSGDLSVYWYQQSLDQGLQFLIQYYNGEERAKGNILERFSAQQFPDLHSELNLSSLELGDSALYFCASSVGGSGSVQYFGAGTRLSVL.

The rearrangement links TRBV28 to TRBJ1-4, with D possibly matching TRBD1 (5 bases). Between the trimmed V and J ends, which lost 6 bases and 3 bases, there was a span of 17 bases. This CDR3 is 16 amino acids long. Germline V gene sequence: CDR1 MDHEN, CDR2 SYDVKM. The CDR3 region has the DNA TGTGCCAGCAGCCTAAAGTCAGGGTTAGCTAATGAAAAACTGTTTTTT. Amino acid sequence: CASSLKSGLANEKLFF.

The chain uses TRBV11-3 and TRBJ1-4; perhaps TRBD1 as D (5 bases). The V gene lost 6 bases and the J gene lost 2 bases, with 16 bases spanning the gap. CDR3 length equals 16 residues. Germline CDR1 SGHNT, CDR2 YENEEA. The CDR3: CASSLQGRSTNEKLFF. The CDR3 bases are TGTGCCAGCAGTCTCCAGGGCAGGAGCACTAATGAAAAACTGTTTTTT.

V usage is TRBV19 and J usage is TRBJ2-1, with D unclear. Between the trimmed V and J ends, which lost 2 bases and 10 bases, there was a span of 15 bases. Germline V gives CDR1 LNHDA, CDR2 SQIVND (reference sequence). This CDR3 is 14 amino acids long. The CDR3 bases are TGTGCCAGTAGTATAATCCCAGGACCCAGGGAGCAGTTCTTC. Its translation is CASSIIPGPREQFF. Complete variable domain (other parts from reference TRBV19 and TRBJ2-1): DGGITQSPKYLFRKEGQNVTLSCEQNLNHDAMYWYRQDPGQGLRLIYYSQIVNDFQKGDIAEGYSVSREKKESFPLTVTSAQKNPTAFYLCASSIIPGPREQFFGPGTRLTVL.

In regard to this clone: One base away lies a much larger clone, so this may be a sequencing read error. This specimen includes other DNA sequences encoding the same CDR3. The genes are TRBV7-9 and TRBJ1-5, with D perhaps TRBD1 (6 bases). Germline V CDR1 and CDR2: SEHNR, FQNEAQ (reference sequence). The CDR3 spans 13 residues. CDR3 region: CASSRQVNQPQHF. CDR3 coding DNA: TGTGCCAGCAGCCGACAGGTGAATCAGCCCCAGCACTTT.

This clone was detected a few times. This chain links TRBV29-1 with TRBJ1-1, with D uncertain. The ends were cut back, 6 bases at V and 0 bases at J, with 11 bases in the middle. The CDR3 spans 13 residues. Germline CDR1 and CDR2: SQVTM and ANQGSEA. The CDR3 spells CSVVSQVNTEAFF. The CDR3 nucleotides are TGCAGCGTAGTAAGTCAGGTGAACACTGAAGCTTTCTTT.

J is TRBJ2-7 and V is TRBV2; no clear D gene. The germline gives CDR1 SNHLY, CDR2 FYNNEI. The CDR3 sequence is 13 residues long. Trimming stripped 5 bases from V and 3 bases from J, with 11 bases between. The CDR3 protein is CASSSTLHYEQYF. CDR3 DNA sequence: TGTGCCAGCAGTTCTACCTTGCACTACGAGCAGTACTTC.

The V gene is TRBV15, the J gene TRBJ2-4; the match to TRBD1 covers 7 bases. The CDR3 consists of 13 residues. The ends lost 3 bases at V and 6 bases at J; junction bases unmatched: 2. Germline V gene data show CDR1 as LNHNV and CDR2 as YYDKDF (reference sequence). CDR3 sequence: CATSRGTANIQYF. The CDR3 DNA reads as TGTGCCACCAGCAGGGGGACAGCAAACATTCAGTACTTC.

The rearrangement joins TRBV6-1 to TRBJ1-1; possible D gene TRBD1, 5 bases. The CDR3 runs 16 residues. Per germline, CDR1 MNHNS and CDR2 SASEGT. Trimming left V 2 bases short and J 1 base short, with 14 bases between. CDR3 in DNA: TGTGCCAGCAGTGAATACGGCGGGACCCCGAACACTGAAGCTTTCTTT. Translation: CASSEYGGTPNTEAFF.

The chain recombines TRBV7-2 with TRBJ2-7; TRBD2 agrees at 10 bases. The CDR3 has 16 residues. Germline CDR1 and CDR2: SGHTA and FQGNSA. The V segment lost 5 bases and the J segment 4 bases; nucleotides outside the gene matches: 11. As DNA, the CDR3 is TGTGCCAGCAGCCTGGATCTAGCGGGAGATCGATACGAGCAGTACTTC. Translation gives CASSLDLAGDRYEQYF.

This chain connects TRBV6-5 to TRBJ2-7; weak D call: TRBD2 (5 bases). In germline, CDR1 is MNHEY, CDR2 SVGAGI. Trimming removed 8 bases from V and 1 base from J, with 9 bases in between. The CDR3 sequence is 12 residues long. The CDR3 DNA reads as TGTGCCAGCGGCGACTATTCCTACGAGCAGTACTTC. Translating it yields CASGDYSYEQYF.